This T cell receptor beta chain was retrieved from a study of beta chain features in type 1 diabetes. What was sequenced were expressed TCRB transcripts, since all of the isolated RNA had been reverse transcribed. The data were produced by immunoSEQ multiplex PCR, yet TCRdb's version contains in-frame clones alone and is incomplete. This table holds 630,000 or so clones, over 12% found once. This clone appeared a few times. Its target is not known. The V end lost 5 bases, the J end lost 8 bases, and 18 bases lay between the germline ends. The CDR3 is made up of 13 amino acids. CDR1 is SQVTM, CDR2 ANQGSEA, per germline. Study-level results: In every one of the four CD4+ subsets, TCRB CDR3s were moderately but significantly shorter in Type 1 diabetes patients. Among patients, naive, central memory and Treg TCRB repertoires appeared more similar than among healthy donors.

This receptor was obtained from a man younger than 35 with type 1 diabetes. The rearrangement links TRBV29-1 to TRBJ2-5; no definite D call. The sequencing input was naive CD4+ T cells from blood. CDR3 sequence: CSVLSQRWGTQYF. CDR3 sequence (DNA): TGCAGCGTTTTGTCCCAAAGGTGGGGTACCCAGTACTTC.